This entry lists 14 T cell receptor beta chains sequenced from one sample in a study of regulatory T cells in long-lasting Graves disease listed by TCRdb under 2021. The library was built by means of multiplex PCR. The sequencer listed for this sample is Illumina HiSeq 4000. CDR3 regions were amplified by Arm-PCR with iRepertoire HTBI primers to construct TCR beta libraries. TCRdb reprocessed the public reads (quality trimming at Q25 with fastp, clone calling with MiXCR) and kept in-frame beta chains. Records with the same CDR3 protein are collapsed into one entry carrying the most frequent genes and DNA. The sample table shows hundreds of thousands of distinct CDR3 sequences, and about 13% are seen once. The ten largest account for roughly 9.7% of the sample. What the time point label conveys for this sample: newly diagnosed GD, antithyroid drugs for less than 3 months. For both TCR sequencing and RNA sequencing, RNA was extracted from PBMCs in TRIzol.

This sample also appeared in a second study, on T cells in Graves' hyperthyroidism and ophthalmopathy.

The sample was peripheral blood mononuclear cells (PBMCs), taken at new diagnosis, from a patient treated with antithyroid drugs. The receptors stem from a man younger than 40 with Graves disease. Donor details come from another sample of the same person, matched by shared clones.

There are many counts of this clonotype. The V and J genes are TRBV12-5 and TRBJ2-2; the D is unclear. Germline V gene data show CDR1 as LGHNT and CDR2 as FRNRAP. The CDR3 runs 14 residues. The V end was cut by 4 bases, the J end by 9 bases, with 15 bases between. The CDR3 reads CASGSTRPGWELFF. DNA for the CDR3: TGTGCTAGTGGTTCAACCAGGCCGGGTTGGGAGCTGTTTTTT.

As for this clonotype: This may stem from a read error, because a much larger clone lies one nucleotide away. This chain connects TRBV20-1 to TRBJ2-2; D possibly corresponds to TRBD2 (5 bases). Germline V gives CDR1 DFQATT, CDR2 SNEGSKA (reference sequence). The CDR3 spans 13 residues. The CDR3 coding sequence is TGCAGTGCTCCAGACGGGAACACCGGGGAGATGTTTTTT. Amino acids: CSAPDGNTGEMFF.

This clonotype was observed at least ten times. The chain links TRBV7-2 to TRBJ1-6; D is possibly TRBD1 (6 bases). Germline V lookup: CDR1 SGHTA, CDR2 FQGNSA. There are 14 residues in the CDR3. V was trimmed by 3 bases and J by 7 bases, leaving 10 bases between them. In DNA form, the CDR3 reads TGTGCCAGCAGCTTTAGCAGGGGAAATTCACCCCTCCACTTT. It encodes CASSFSRGNSPLHF.

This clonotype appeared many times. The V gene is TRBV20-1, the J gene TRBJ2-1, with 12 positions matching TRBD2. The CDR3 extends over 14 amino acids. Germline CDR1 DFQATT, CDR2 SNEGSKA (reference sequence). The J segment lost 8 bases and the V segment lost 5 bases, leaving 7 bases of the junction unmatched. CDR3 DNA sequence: TGCAGTGCTTCGACTAGCGGGAGAACCTATGAGCAGTTCTTC. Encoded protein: CSASTSGRTYEQFF.

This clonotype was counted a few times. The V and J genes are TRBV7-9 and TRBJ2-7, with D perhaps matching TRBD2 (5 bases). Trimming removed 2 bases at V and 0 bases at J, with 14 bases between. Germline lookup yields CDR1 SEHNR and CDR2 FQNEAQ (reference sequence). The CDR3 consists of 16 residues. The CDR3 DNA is TGTGCCAGCAGCTTAATCGGGGTTCCCAGCTCCTACGAGCAGTACTTC. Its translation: CASSLIGVPSSYEQYF.

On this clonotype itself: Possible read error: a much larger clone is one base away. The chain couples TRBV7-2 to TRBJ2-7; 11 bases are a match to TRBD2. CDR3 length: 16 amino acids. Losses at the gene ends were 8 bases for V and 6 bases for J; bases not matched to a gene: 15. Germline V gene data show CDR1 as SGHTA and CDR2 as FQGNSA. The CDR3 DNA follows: TGTGCCAGCGGCCATTTTAGCGGGAGGGCCCCGTCCGAGCAGTACTTC. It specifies CASGHFSGRAPSEQYF.

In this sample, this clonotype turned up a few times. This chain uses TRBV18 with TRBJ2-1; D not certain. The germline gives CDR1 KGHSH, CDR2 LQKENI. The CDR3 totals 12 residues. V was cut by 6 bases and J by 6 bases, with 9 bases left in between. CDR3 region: CASSRLSNEQFF. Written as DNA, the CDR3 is TGTGCCAGCTCGCGTTTATCCAATGAGCAGTTCTTC.

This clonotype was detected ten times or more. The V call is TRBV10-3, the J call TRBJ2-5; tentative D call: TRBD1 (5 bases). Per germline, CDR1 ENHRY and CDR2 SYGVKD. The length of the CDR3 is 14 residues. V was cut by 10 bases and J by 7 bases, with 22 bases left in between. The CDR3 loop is CATTDGHAPGTQYF. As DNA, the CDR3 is TGTGCCACCACAGACGGACACGCGCCGGGGACCCAGTACTTC.

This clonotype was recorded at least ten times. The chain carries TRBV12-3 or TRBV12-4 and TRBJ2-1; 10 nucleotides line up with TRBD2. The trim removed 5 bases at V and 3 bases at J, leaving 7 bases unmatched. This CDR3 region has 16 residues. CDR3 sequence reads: CASSPSTSGVYNEQFF. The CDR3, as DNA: TGTGCCAGCAGTCCCTCCACTAGCGGGGTCTACAATGAGCAGTTCTTC.

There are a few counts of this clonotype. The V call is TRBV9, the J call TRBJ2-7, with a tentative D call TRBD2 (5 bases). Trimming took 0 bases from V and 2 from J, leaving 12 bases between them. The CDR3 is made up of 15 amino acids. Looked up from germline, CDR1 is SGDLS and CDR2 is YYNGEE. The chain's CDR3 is CASSVEPGSTYEQYF. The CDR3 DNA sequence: TGTGCCAGCAGCGTAGAGCCGGGATCAACCTACGAGCAGTACTTC.

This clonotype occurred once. The CDR3 DNA is TGCAGTGCTACCCCCTTGACTAGCGGGATGTGGGCCGTGGGCTACGAGCAGTACTTC. It encodes CSATPLTSGMWAVGYEQYF. This sequence joins TRBV20-1 and TRBJ2-7; TRBD2 aligns across 11 bases. V lost 4 bases and J lost 3; bases outside the gene matches: 20. This CDR3 has 19 residues. Germline CDR1 is DFQATT and CDR2 is SNEGSKA (reference sequence).

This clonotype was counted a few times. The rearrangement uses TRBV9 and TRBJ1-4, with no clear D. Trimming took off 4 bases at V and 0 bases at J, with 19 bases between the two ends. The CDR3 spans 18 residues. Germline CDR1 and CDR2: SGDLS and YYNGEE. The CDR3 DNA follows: TGTGCCAGCAGCCCCTGGGCCCTGGAAGAGGCAACTAATGAAAAACTGTTTTTT. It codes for CASSPWALEEATNEKLFF.

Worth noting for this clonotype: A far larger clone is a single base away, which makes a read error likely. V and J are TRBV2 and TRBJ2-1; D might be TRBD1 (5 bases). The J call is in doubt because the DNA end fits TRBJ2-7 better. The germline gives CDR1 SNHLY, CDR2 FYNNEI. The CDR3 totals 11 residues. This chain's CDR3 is CASGQTDEQYF. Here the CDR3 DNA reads TGTGCCAGCGGTCAGACAGACGAGCAGTACTTC.

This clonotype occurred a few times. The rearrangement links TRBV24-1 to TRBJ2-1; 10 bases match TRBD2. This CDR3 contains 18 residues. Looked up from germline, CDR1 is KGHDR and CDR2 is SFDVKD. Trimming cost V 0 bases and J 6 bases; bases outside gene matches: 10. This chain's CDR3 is CATSDLSPASGRGNEQFF. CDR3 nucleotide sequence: TGTGCCACCAGTGATTTGTCCCCGGCTAGCGGGAGAGGCAATGAGCAGTTCTTC.